The 20 T cell receptor beta chains in this list originate from one sample, sequenced in a study of cytotoxic CD8 clonotypes in ibrutinib-treated CLL. Assay used: immunoSEQ multiplex PCR; TCRdb lists only in-frame clones, some missing. The data hold tens of thousands of clones, with around 78% observed a single time. The sample in question was PBMCs, obtained after 24 months of ibrutinib treatment. These receptors originate from a human donor with chronic lymphocytic leukemia.

This sequence joins TRBV9 and TRBJ2-7, with TRBD2 matching over 10 bases. The CDR3 has 15 residues. The germline V gene encodes CDR1 SGDLS and CDR2 YYNGEE. Trimming took 2 bases from V and 3 from J; bases not matched to a gene: 5. DNA for the CDR3: TGTGCCAGCAGCGTCGCCGGGACTAGCGACTACGAGCAGTACTTC. This encodes CASSVAGTSDYEQYF.

V usage is TRBV19 and J usage is TRBJ1-2, with D maybe TRBD1 (5 bases). This CDR3 comprises 16 residues. Trimming took off 0 bases at V and 8 bases at J, with 19 bases between the two ends. Germline CDR1 LNHDA, CDR2 SQIVND (reference sequence). The CDR3 here is CASSIDPGRGWSGYTF. The CDR3 DNA reads TGTGCCAGTAGTATAGATCCAGGACGGGGGTGGAGCGGCTACACCTTC.

The gene calls are TRBV5-1 and TRBJ1-1; D ambiguous. The CDR3 length is 13 residues. The V gene's germline CDR1 is SGHRS and CDR2 YFSETQ. Deletions cut 0 bases from V and 8 bases from J, with 11 bases between. The CDR3, as DNA: TGCGCCAGCAGCTTGGTGGTGGGAGTCGAAGCTTTCTTT. Translating gives CASSLVVGVEAFF.

The gene calls are TRBV5-1 and TRBJ1-1, with 8 bases aligning to TRBD1. CDR3 length: 15 amino acids. Germline CDR1 is SGHRS and CDR2 is YFSETQ. Trimming took 3 bases from V and 2 from J; bases not matched to a gene: 6. CDR3 sequence reads: CASSSGDRKNTEAFF. The CDR3 bases are TGCGCCAGCAGCTCGGGGGACAGGAAAAACACTGAAGCTTTCTTT.

The rearrangement links TRBV15 to TRBJ2-6, with TRBD1 identical over 8 bases. V dropped 5 bases and J dropped 4; count of bases not matched to a gene: 7. Germline CDR1 and CDR2: LNHNV and YYDKDF (reference sequence). The CDR3 extends over 16 amino acids. In nucleotides, the CDR3 is TGTGCCACCAGCTGGGACAGGTCCTTCGGGGCCAACGTCCTGACTTTC. Translated: CATSWDRSFGANVLTF.

The V gene is TRBV21-1, the J gene TRBJ2-7; TRBD1 was called by the table and not checked on the DNA. TRBV21-1 corresponds to a pseudogene. This CDR3 is built from 14 residues. The CDR3 DNA sequence: TGTGCCAGCAGCAAAGAACAGGGGAGTACGGAGCAGTACTTC. Its protein is CASSKEQGSTEQYF.

The chain has TRBV19 and TRBJ2-7; 11 positions agree with TRBD2. V shed 5 bases, J shed 6 bases, and the junction held 9 bases outside the gene matches. Germline CDR1 is LNHDA and CDR2 is SQIVND (reference sequence). This CDR3 contains 15 residues. The chain's CDR3 is CASSLLAGEVSEQYF. In DNA form, the CDR3 reads TGTGCCAGTAGTCTACTAGCGGGAGAGGTCAGCGAGCAGTACTTC.

The CDR3 sequence: CASSQSHTEDTQYF. In DNA form, the CDR3 reads TGTGCCAGCAGCCAAAGCCACACCGAAGATACGCAGTATTTT. The chain carries TRBV4-2 and TRBJ2-3; D uncertain. Trimming pared 2 bases from V and 5 bases from J, leaving 11 bases between. The CDR3 loop spans 14 amino acids. CDR1 and CDR2 (germline): LGHNA, YNFKEQ.

The rearrangement uses TRBV5-1 and TRBJ1-2; D call uncertain. The CDR3 is made up of 13 amino acids. V dropped 4 bases and J dropped 3 bases, with 10 bases sitting between them. CDR1 is SGHRS, CDR2 YFSETQ, per germline. The CDR3 DNA reads TGCGCCAGCAGCCCCTGGACGGACTATGGCTACACCTTC. This codes for CASSPWTDYGYTF. The whole variable domain, filled in from reference TRBV5-1 and TRBJ1-2, reads KAGVTQTPRYLIKTRGQQVTLSCSPISGHRSVSWYQQTPGQGLQFLFEYFSETQRNKGNFPGRFSGRQFSNSRSEMNVSTLELGDSALYLCASSPWTDYGYTFGSGTRLTVV.

The chain employs TRBV11-2 and TRBJ1-2, with D perhaps TRBD1 (6 bases). Germline V gene sequence: CDR1 SGHAT, CDR2 FQNNGV. V was pared by 0 bases and J by 9 bases, with 14 bases between. The CDR3 covers 14 residues. The CDR3 loop is CASSLDYSRDSYTF. The CDR3 bases are TGTGCCAGCAGCTTAGATTACAGCAGGGACAGCTACACCTTC.

The chain carries TRBV18 and TRBJ2-7, with 8 nucleotides matching TRBD1. There are 16 residues in the CDR3. V lost 3 bases to trimming and J lost 1 base; unmatched junction nucleotides: 8. Germline loops: CDR1 KGHSH, CDR2 LQKENI. The CDR3: CASSPPNRGSSYEQYF. The CDR3 bases are TGTGCCAGCTCACCCCCTAACAGGGGGAGTTCCTACGAGCAGTACTTC.

This chain connects TRBV28 to TRBJ1-2, with D possibly TRBD1 on 5 matching bases. Per germline, CDR1 MDHEN and CDR2 SYDVKM. The V end was cut by 2 bases, the J end by 4 bases, with 8 bases between. The CDR3 runs to 13 residues. CDR3 residues: CASSLQGTYGYTF. In DNA form, the CDR3 reads TGTGCCAGCAGTTTACAGGGAACCTATGGCTACACCTTC.

The chain employs TRBV11-1 and TRBJ2-5; D is ambiguous. There are 14 residues in the CDR3. Germline V gives CDR1 SGHAT, CDR2 FQDESV (reference sequence). The ends were cut back, 3 bases at V and 1 base at J, with 9 bases in the middle. The CDR3 here is CASSLEQPQETQYF. CDR3 DNA: TGTGCCAGCAGCTTGGAACAACCCCAAGAGACCCAGTACTTC. The full variable domain, its missing parts supplied by reference TRBV11-1 and TRBJ2-5, is EAEVAQSPRYKITEKSQAVAFWCDPISGHATLYWYRQILGQGPELLVQFQDESVVDDSQLPKDRFSAERLKGVDSTLKIQPAELGDSAMYLCASSLEQPQETQYFGPGTRLLVL.

The count of this clone is one. As DNA, the CDR3 is TGTGCCAGCAGTGACCACCGGGCGGACGAGCAGTACTTC. Translation gives CASSDHRADEQYF. This chain links TRBV2 with TRBJ2-7; no clear D. The CDR3 contains 13 residues. Germline assignment: CDR1 SNHLY and CDR2 FYNNEI. V was trimmed by 3 bases and J by 5 bases, leaving 11 bases between them.

The chain recombines TRBV19 with TRBJ2-7; TRBD2 matches at 13 bases. The CDR3 sequence is 13 residues long. Germline V gene lookup returns CDR1 LNHDA and CDR2 SQIVND (reference sequence). Trimming removed 4 bases from V and 12 bases from J; junction bases left unmatched: 6. In DNA form, the CDR3 reads TGTGCCAGTAGTACGGGACTAGCGGGGCCCTGGTACTTC. Translating it yields CASSTGLAGPWYF.

The chain carries TRBV29-1 and TRBJ2-7; D could derive from TRBD1 or TRBD2 (5 bases each). CDR1 is SQVTM, CDR2 ANQGSEA, per germline. Trimming took 5 bases from V and 5 from J, leaving 22 bases between them. There are 15 residues in the CDR3. The CDR3 DNA sequence: TGCAGCGTTTATAGGGACCCACATAATAATAACGAGCAGTACTTC. Protein: CSVYRDPHNNNEQYF.

This clone was observed a handful of times. The chain couples TRBV6-6 to TRBJ1-5; possible D gene TRBD1, 6 bases. The CDR3 covers 15 residues. Deletions cut 5 bases from V and 4 bases from J, with 15 bases between. CDR1 and CDR2 from the germline V gene are MNHNY and SVGAGI (reference sequence). CDR3 DNA sequence: TGTGCCAGCAGTCCCCATGGGGGGACAAATCAGCCCCAGCATTTT. Translation: CASSPHGGTNQPQHF.

The chain carries TRBV27 and TRBJ1-1, with 7 bases that match TRBD1. The germline gives CDR1 MNHEY, CDR2 SMNVEV (reference sequence). The CDR3 covers 17 residues. After removal of 0 bases from V and 1 base from J, the junction contained 8 bases not matched to a gene. CDR3 residues: CASSLSKGAERNTEAFF. Here the CDR3 DNA reads TGTGCCAGCAGTTTATCGAAGGGGGCAGAAAGGAACACTGAAGCTTTCTTT.

This clone is medium-sized within its sample. The chain couples TRBV11-1 to TRBJ2-1; 11 bases fit TRBD1. With V trimmed by 5 bases and J by 8 bases, 5 bases remained unmatched. CDR3 length: 14 amino acids. CDR1 is SGHAT and CDR2 is FQDESV in the germline V gene (reference sequence). The CDR3 DNA follows: TGTGCCAGCAGCCGCGGGACAGGGGGTCATGAGCAGTTCTTC. Translating it yields CASSRGTGGHEQFF.

V gene TRBV10-3 combines with J gene TRBJ2-2, with 7 bases aligning to TRBD1. The CDR3 is 15 residues long. The V gene end was trimmed by 5 bases and the J gene end by 0 bases; junction bases not matched to a gene: 3. CDR1 is ENHRY, CDR2 SYGVKD, per germline. CDR3 loop: CAISRQGPNTGELFF. The DNA of the CDR3 is TGTGCCATCAGTCGACAGGGACCGAACACCGGGGAGCTGTTTTTT.